This entry lists 6 T cell receptor beta chains sequenced from one sample in a study of glioma-infiltrating T cells after dendritic cell vaccination. Here immunoSEQ multiplex PCR was the method, and the copy in TCRdb shows in-frame clones only, minus some. Here the sample spans 75,000 to 95,000 clones, roughly 77% being singletons. Time point specified: after dendritic cell vaccination, including at tumor progression/relapse. The specimen was blood, collected after dendritic cell vaccination. The receptors were gathered from a human donor with glioblastoma.

This chain uses TRBV19 with TRBJ1-2; tentative D call: TRBD1 (5 bases). Trimming left V 3 bases short and J 8 bases short, with 7 bases between. Germline CDR1 is LNHDA and CDR2 is SQIVND (reference sequence). CDR3 length equals 11 residues. CDR3 DNA sequence: TGTGCCAGTAGTATTGGGGCCGGCTACACCTTC. Its translation is CASSIGAGYTF. The full variable domain, rest sourced from reference TRBV19 and TRBJ1-2, is DGGITQSPKYLFRKEGQNVTLSCEQNLNHDAMYWYRQDPGQGLRLIYYSQIVNDFQKGDIAEGYSVSREKKESFPLTVTSAQKNPTAFYLCASSIGAGYTFGSGTRLTVV.

The chain links TRBV29-1 to TRBJ2-3, with 12 nucleotides matching TRBD2. J gave up 4 bases and V 4 bases, and 9 bases lay outside the gene matches. The CDR3 runs to 16 residues. Per germline, CDR1 SQVTM and CDR2 ANQGSEA. This CDR3 reads CSVVLAGGPVSDTQYF. The CDR3 region has the DNA TGCAGCGTTGTTCTAGCGGGAGGGCCTGTCTCAGATACGCAGTATTTT.

The gene calls are TRBV11-2 and TRBJ1-2; the match to TRBD1 covers 10 bases. The J segment lost 4 bases and the V segment lost 1 base, leaving 3 bases of the junction unmatched. Germline V gene lookup returns CDR1 SGHAT and CDR2 FQNNGV. This CDR3 comprises 15 residues. In DNA, the CDR3 is TGTGCCAGCAGCTTAGCCGGGACAGGGGTCTATGGCTACACCTTC. This sequence encodes CASSLAGTGVYGYTF. The full variable domain, its missing parts supplied by reference TRBV11-2 and TRBJ1-2, is EAGVAQSPRYKIIEKRQSVAFWCNPISGHATLYWYQQILGQGPKLLIQFQNNGVVDDSQLPKDRFSAERLKGVDSTLKIQPAKLEDSAVYLCASSLAGTGVYGYTFGSGTRLTVV.

This clone was recorded only once. CDR3 sequence reads: CASSLEEGSPQHF. CDR3 DNA: TGCGCCAGCAGCTTGGAGGAGGGTTCCCCCCAGCATTTT. The genes are TRBV5-1 and TRBJ1-5; D uncertain. This CDR3 is 13 amino acids long. Trimming pared 0 bases from V and 10 bases from J, leaving 11 bases between. Germline V gene data show CDR1 as SGHRS and CDR2 as YFSETQ.

J is TRBJ2-5 and V is TRBV9, with 11 bases matching TRBD2. This CDR3 is built from 15 residues. The germline gives CDR1 SGDLS, CDR2 YYNGEE. The V gene end was trimmed by 0 bases and the J gene end by 4 bases; junction bases not matched to a gene: 2. In nucleotides, the CDR3 is TGTGCCAGCAGCGTAGGTCTAGCGGGAGGAGAGACCCAGTACTTC. Translated: CASSVGLAGGETQYF. Combining the CDR3 with reference TRBV9 and TRBJ2-5 gives the whole variable domain DSGVTQTPKHLITATGQRVTLRCSPRSGDLSVYWYQQSLDQGLQFLIQYYNGEERAKGNILERFSAQQFPDLHSELNLSSLELGDSALYFCASSVGLAGGETQYFGPGTRLLVL.

A few counts support this clone. The rearrangement uses TRBV7-9 and TRBJ1-3; D remains unclear. Germline-derived CDR1 and CDR2 are SEHNR and FQNEAQ (reference sequence). V was shortened by 3 bases and J by 0 bases, with 9 bases between the two germline ends. The CDR3 consists of 15 residues. The CDR3 sequence: CASSFVESSGNTIYF. CDR3 DNA: TGTGCCAGCAGCTTTGTGGAGAGCTCTGGAAACACCATATATTTT.